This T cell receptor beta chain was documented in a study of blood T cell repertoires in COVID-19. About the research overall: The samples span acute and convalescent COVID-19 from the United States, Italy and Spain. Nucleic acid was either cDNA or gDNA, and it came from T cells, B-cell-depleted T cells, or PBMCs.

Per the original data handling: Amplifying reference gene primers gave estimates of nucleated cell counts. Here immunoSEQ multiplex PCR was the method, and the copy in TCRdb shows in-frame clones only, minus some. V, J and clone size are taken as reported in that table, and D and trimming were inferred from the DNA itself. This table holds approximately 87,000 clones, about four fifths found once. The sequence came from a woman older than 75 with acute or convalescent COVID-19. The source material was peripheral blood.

As DNA, the CDR3 is TGTGCCAGCAGACCGGGGCCAGGGGGCACCGGGGAGCTGTTTTTT. It codes for CASRPGPGGTGELFF. The genes are TRBV7-3 and TRBJ2-2; TRBD1 matches at 7 bases. V lost 6 bases, J lost 4 bases, and 8 bases stayed unmatched. The CDR3 loop spans 15 amino acids. Germline V CDR1 and CDR2: SGHTA, FQGTGA.